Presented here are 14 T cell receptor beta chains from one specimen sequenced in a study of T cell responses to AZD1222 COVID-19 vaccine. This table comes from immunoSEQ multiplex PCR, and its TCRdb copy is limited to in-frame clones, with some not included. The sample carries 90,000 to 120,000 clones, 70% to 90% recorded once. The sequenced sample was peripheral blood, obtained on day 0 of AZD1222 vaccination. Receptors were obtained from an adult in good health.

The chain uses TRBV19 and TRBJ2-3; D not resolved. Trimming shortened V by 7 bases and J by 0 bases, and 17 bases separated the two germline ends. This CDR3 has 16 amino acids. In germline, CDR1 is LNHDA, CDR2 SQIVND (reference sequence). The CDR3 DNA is TGTGCCAGTACCCCTGGTTGGCGGTCTAGCACAGATACGCAGTATTTT. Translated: CASTPGWRSSTDTQYF. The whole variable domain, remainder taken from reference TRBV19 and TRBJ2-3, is DGGITQSPKYLFRKEGQNVTLSCEQNLNHDAMYWYRQDPGQGLRLIYYSQIVNDFQKGDIAEGYSVSREKKESFPLTVTSAQKNPTAFYLCASTPGWRSSTDTQYFGPGTRLTVL.

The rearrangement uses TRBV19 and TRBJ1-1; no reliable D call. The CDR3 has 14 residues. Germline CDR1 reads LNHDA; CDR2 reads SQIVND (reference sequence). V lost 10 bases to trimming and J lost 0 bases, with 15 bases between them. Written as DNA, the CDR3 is TGTGCCAACGCGGGCCCTCCGTTGAACACTGAAGCTTTCTTT. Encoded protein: CANAGPPLNTEAFF.

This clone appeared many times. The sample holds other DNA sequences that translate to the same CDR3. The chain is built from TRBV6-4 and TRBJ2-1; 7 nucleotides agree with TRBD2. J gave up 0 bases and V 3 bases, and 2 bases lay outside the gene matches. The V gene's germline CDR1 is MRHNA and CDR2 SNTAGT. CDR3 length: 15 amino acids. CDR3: CASSDLAGSYNEQFF. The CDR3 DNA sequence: TGTGCCAGCAGTGATTTAGCGGGCTCCTACAATGAGCAGTTCTTC.

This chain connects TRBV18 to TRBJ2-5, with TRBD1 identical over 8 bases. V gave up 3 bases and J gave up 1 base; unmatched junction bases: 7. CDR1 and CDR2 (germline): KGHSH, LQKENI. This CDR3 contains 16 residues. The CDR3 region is CASSPLTGALQETQYF. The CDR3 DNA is TGTGCCAGCTCACCGCTGACAGGGGCTCTCCAAGAGACCCAGTACTTC.

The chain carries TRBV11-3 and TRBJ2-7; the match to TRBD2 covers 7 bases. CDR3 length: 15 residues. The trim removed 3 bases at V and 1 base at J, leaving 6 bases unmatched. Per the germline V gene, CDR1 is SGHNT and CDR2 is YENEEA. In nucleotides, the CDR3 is TGTGCCAGCAGCTTTTTCCGGGGGGATTCCTACGAGCAGTACTTC. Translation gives CASSFFRGDSYEQYF.

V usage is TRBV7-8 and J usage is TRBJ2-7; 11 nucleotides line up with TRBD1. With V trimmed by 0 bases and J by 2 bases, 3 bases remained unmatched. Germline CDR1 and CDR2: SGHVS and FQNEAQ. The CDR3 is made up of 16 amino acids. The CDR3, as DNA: TGTGCCAGCAGCTTAGCCCCGGGACAGGGGGCCTACGAGCAGTACTTC. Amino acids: CASSLAPGQGAYEQYF.

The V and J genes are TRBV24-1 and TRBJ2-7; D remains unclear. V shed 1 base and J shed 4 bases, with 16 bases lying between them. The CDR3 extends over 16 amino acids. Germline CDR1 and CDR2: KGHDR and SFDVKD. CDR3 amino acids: CATSDFPVRQGYEQYF. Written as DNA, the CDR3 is TGTGCCACCAGTGATTTCCCCGTGAGGCAAGGTTACGAGCAGTACTTC.

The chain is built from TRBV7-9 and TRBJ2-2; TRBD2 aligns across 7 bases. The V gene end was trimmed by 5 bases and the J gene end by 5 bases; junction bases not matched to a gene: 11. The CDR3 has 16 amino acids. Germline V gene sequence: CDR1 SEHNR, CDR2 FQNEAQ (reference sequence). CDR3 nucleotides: TGTGCCAGCAGCCATCGAAGGACTAGAGGGACCGGGGAGCTGTTTTTT. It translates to CASSHRRTRGTGELFF.

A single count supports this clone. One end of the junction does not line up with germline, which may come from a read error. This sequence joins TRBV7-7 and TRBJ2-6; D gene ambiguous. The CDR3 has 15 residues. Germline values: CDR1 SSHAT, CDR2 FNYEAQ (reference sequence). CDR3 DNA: TGTGCTAGCAGCTTACTTGACTCTGGGGCCAACGTCCTGACTTTC. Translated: CASSLLDSGANVLTF.

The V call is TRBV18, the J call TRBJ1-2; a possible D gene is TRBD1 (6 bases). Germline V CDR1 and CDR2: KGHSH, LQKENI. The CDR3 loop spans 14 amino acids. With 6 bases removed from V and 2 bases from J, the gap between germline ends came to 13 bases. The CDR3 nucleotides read TGTGCCAGCTCGACACGGGGGCAGAACTATGGCTACACCTTC. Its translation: CASSTRGQNYGYTF.

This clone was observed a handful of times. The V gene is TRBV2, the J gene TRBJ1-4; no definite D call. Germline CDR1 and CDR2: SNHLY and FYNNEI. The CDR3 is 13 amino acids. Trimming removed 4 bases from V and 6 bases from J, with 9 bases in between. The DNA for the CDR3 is TGTGCCAGCAGTGGTAGGTCGGATGAAAAACTGTTTTTT. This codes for CASSGRSDEKLFF.

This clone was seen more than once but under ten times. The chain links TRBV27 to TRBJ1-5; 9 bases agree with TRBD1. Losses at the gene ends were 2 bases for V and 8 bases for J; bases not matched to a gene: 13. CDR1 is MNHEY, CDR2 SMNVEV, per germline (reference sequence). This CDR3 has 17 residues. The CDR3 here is CASSLRPSGTGYKPQHF. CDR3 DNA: TGTGCCAGCAGTTTAAGGCCCTCCGGGACAGGGTATAAGCCCCAGCATTTT.

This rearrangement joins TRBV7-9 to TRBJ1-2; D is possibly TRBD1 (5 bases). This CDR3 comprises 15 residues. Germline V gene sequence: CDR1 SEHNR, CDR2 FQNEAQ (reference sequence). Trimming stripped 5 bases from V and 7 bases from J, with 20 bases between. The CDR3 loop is CASSLPQAPKGGYTF. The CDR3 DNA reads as TGTGCCAGCAGCCTCCCACAGGCCCCCAAGGGTGGCTACACCTTC.

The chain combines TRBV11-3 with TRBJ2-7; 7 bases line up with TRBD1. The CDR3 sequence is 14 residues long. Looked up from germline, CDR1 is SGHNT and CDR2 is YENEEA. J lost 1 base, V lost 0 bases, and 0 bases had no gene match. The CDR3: CASSLEGQSYEQYF. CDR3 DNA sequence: TGTGCCAGCAGCTTAGAGGGACAGTCCTACGAGCAGTACTTC.